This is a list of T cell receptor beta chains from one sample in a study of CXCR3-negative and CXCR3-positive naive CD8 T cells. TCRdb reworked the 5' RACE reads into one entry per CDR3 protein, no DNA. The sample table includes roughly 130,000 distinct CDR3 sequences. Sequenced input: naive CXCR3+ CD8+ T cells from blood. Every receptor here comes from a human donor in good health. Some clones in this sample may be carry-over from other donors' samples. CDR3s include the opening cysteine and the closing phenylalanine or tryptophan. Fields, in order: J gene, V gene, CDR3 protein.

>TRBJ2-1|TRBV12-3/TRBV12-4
CASSEVTYNEQFF
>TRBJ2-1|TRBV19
CASMGVSGESDNEQFF
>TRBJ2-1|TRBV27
CASSVQGQGHNEQFF
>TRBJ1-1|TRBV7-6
CASSLDPGADMNTEAFF
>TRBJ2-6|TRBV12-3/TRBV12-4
CASSSRDGVISGANVLTF
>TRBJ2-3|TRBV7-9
CASSSPLSTDTQYF
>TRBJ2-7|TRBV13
CASSLGTGGEQYF
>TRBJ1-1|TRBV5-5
CASSLEGSTEAFF
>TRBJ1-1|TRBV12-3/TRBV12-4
CASSPTRFNTEAFF
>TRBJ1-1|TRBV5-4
CASSPPGYMNTEAFF
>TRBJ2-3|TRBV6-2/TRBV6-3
CASSYTDDTQYF
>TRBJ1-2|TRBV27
CASSPWTGDGYTF
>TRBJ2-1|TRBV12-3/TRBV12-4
CASSPPATASGRPKYNEQFF
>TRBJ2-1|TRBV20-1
CSARDLASWDEQFF
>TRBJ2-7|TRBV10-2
CASSESNEGQTSYEQYF
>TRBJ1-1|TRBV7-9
CATPGPRGNTEAFF
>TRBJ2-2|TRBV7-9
CASSLESVFGELFF
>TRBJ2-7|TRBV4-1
CASSPGHSYEQYF
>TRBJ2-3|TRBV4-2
CASSQDLGTDTQYF
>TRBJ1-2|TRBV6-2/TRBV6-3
CASSYDSAGGDTF
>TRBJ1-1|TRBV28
CASSWTGGSTEAFF
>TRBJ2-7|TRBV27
CASSFAPSHEQYF
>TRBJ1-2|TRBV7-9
CASSSLAGDGYTF
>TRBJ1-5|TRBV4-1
CASSQSLNQPQHF
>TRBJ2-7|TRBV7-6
CASRQGQSYEQYF
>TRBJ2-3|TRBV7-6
CASSPYRVDEKDTQYF
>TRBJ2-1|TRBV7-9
CASSGGSNEQFF
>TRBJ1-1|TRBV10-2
CATNQGAEAFF
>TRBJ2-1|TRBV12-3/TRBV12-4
CASSWANQMSYNEQFF
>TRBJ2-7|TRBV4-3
CASSQDKGQVYEQYF
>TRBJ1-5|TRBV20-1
CSASGKDYQPQHF
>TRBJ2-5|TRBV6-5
CASKLVNQETQYF
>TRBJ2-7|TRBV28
CASSLGLAGPLVSYEQYF
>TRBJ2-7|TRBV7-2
CASSLEGRPGGHEQYF
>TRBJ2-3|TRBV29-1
CSVVEAGDRTDTQYF
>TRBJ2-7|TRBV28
CASTPGQGDSLNEQYF
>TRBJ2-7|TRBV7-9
CASSPTGAPTYEQYF
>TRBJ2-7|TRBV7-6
CASSPRRTGDEQYF
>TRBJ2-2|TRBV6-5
CASSYNRENTGELFF
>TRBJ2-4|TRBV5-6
CASGGTDSLAKNIQYF
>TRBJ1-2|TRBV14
CASSQSYGYTF